The TCR beta chain described here comes from a study of shared clonotypes between healthy human individuals. Looking at the study overall: A donor's plate count was three for CD4 naive and three for CD4 memory; CD8 naive had two and CD8 memory one. Study-wide results and caveats: Clonotypes shared by all four sorted-subset donors had higher generation probabilities than non-shared clonotypes.

As to this clone: Its antigen is still unknown.

Splitting of each subset's genomic DNA was done evenly across several immunoSEQ plates. In the original processing: Filtering differed since immunoSEQ provided only junctions, with no quality scores. The table came from immunoSEQ multiplex PCR; TCRdb's copy has only in-frame clones and leaves some out. D and trimming were read from the DNA, whereas the V and J calls and clone size are those reported in that table. The sample includes some 2,100,000 clones, 93% of them seen just once. This CDR3 spans 16 amino acids. CDR1 and CDR2 from the germline V gene are MNHEY and SMNVEV (reference sequence). The junction had 11 bases not matched to a gene; V was cut back by 3 bases and J by 8 bases. Terminally differentiated effector memory CD45RA+ cells were excluded from the naive CD8 cells, which were CD45RO-negative and positively selected for CCR7.

Sequenced sample: naive CD8+ T cells from PBMCs. The chain has TRBV27 and TRBJ2-1; 9 bases match TRBD1. The receptor was isolated from a man aged 18 to 35 in good health. Some clones in this sample may be carry-over from other donors' samples. DNA of the CDR3: TGTGCCAGCAGTTTGGCGGTGGGGACAGGGTTCCATGAGCAGTTCTTC. Translation gives CASSLAVGTGFHEQFF.